What follows are 10 T cell receptor beta chains derived from one specimen sequenced in a study of blood T cells in healthy people across ages. Using a J-beta primer mix together with a sample-barcoded 5' primer, a second PCR was run for about 7 to 12 cycles. TCRdb passed the 5' RACE reads through MiXCR, listing each CDR3 protein once. The table lists 1.5 million to 1.9 million distinct CDR3 sequences, 35% to 45% of them singletons. What was sequenced was blood. The receptors were gathered from a woman aged 18-35 years in good health.

This clonotype was recorded only once. The genes are TRBV4-1 and TRBJ2-1; possibly TRBD1 for D (6 bases). The better agreement between TRBJ2-7 and the DNA end casts doubt on the J call. The CDR3 spans 16 residues. CDR1 and CDR2 (germline): MGHRA, YSYEKL. CDR3 protein: CASSQPGTSIYNEQYF. The CDR3 region has the DNA TGCGCCAGCAGCCAACCCGGGACATCCATCTACAATGAGCAGTACTTC.

The rearrangement joins TRBV20-1 to TRBJ2-1; possibly TRBD1 for D (5 bases). CDR1 and CDR2 from the germline V gene are DFQATT and SNEGSKA (reference sequence). CDR3 length: 12 residues. Between the trimmed V and J ends, which lost 3 bases and 7 bases, there was a span of 10 bases. CDR3 region: CSARSPGNEQFF. For the CDR3, the DNA is TGCAGTGCTAGGTCCCCAGGGAATGAGCAGTTCTTC.

V usage is TRBV20-1 and J usage is TRBJ2-7, with 8 bases fitting TRBD1. Germline-derived CDR1 and CDR2 are DFQATT and SNEGSKA (reference sequence). After removal of 4 bases from V and 7 bases from J, the junction contained 15 bases not matched to a gene. CDR3 length: 15 amino acids. CDR3 loop: CSAISGGAGYNEQYF. DNA for the CDR3: TGCAGTGCTATCTCAGGGGGCGCCGGCTACAATGAGCAGTACTTC.

The rearrangement uses TRBV7-2 and TRBJ2-2; no reliable D call. This CDR3 spans 15 amino acids. V was pared by 2 bases and J by 1 base, with 8 bases between. Germline V gene lookup returns CDR1 SGHTA and CDR2 FQGNSA. In DNA form, the CDR3 reads TGTGCCAGCAGCTTATTCGGTGTGAACACCGGGGAGCTGTTTTTT. It translates to CASSLFGVNTGELFF.

This chain uses TRBV29-1 with TRBJ1-2; no clear D gene. V was shortened by 5 bases and J by 4 bases, with 17 bases between the two germline ends. The V gene's germline CDR1 is SQVTM and CDR2 ANQGSEA. The CDR3 loop spans 14 amino acids. The CDR3 reads CSVLGLGLLYGYTF. In nucleotides, the CDR3 is TGCAGCGTTTTGGGTTTAGGACTGCTCTATGGCTACACCTTC.

J is TRBJ2-1 and V is TRBV5-5; 7 bases match TRBD1. The length of the CDR3 is 14 residues. The junction had 6 bases not matched to a gene; V was cut back by 4 bases and J by 5 bases. Germline V gene sequence: CDR1 SGHKS, CDR2 YYEKEE (reference sequence). CDR3 region: CASSVRQGNNEQFF. CDR3 in DNA: TGTGCCAGCAGCGTACGACAGGGAAACAATGAGCAGTTCTTC.

The table lists this clonotype with a few counts. The genes are TRBV14 and TRBJ2-5; unclear D gene. Germline V gene data show CDR1 as SGHDN and CDR2 as FVKESK. V was shortened by 3 bases and J by 3 bases, with 11 bases between the two germline ends. This CDR3 is built from 14 residues. CDR3 nucleotide sequence: TGTGCCAGCAGCCATTCACATCCGGAAGAGACCCAGTACTTC. This encodes CASSHSHPEETQYF.

The chain links TRBV3-1 to TRBJ1-2; tentatively, D is TRBD1 (6 bases). This CDR3 comprises 12 residues. Trimming stripped 4 bases from V and 13 bases from J, with 16 bases between. The germline CDR1 and CDR2 sequences are LGHDT and YNNKEL (reference sequence). CDR3 coding DNA: TGTGCCAGCAGCCTCCAGGGGCTTCGAAGCACCTTC. It is translated as CASSLQGLRSTF.

This clonotype was recorded a few times. The chain combines TRBV7-6 with TRBJ2-1; no clear D gene. With 4 bases removed from V and 7 bases from J, the gap between germline ends came to 20 bases. The CDR3 has 16 amino acids. CDR1 and CDR2 (germline): SGHVS, FNYEAQ. This CDR3 is CASSSNAARLGNEQFF. The CDR3 DNA reads TGTGCCAGCAGCTCAAACGCGGCTCGTCTGGGTAATGAGCAGTTCTTC.

The J gene is TRBJ1-1, the V gene TRBV10-1, with 7 bases aligning to TRBD1. Germline loops: CDR1 WNHNN, CDR2 SYGVQD (reference sequence). CDR3 length: 15 residues. Unmatched junction bases numbered 9, after V lost 6 bases and J lost 2 bases. CDR3 bases: TGCGCCAGCAGCCGGGACAGAGGTGAAAACACTGAAGCTTTCTTT. It specifies CASSRDRGENTEAFF.